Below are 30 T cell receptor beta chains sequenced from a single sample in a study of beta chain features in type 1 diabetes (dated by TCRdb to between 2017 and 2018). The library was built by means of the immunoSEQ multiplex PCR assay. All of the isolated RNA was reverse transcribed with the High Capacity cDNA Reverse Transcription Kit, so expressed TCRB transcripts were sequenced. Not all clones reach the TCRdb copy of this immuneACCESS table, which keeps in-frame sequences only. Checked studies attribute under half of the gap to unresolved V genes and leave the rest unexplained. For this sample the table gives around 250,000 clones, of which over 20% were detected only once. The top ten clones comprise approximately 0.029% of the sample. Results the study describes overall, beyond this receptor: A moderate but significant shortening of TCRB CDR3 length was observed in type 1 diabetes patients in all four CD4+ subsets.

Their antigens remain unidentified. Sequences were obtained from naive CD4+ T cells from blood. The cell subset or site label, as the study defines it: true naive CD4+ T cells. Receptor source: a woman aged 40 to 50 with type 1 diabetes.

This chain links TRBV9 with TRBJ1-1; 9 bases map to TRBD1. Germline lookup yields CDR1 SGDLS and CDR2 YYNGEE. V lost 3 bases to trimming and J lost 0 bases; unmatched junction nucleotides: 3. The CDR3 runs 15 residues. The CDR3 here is CASSGGTGMNTEAFF. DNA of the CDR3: TGTGCCAGCAGCGGGGGGACAGGGATGAACACTGAAGCTTTCTTT.

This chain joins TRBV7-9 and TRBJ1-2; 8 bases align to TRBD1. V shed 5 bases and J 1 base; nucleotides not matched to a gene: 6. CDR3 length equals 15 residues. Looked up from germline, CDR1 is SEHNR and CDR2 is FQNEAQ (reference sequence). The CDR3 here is CASSLGTGFNYGYTF. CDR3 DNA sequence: TGTGCCAGCAGCCTGGGGACAGGATTTAACTATGGCTACACCTTC.

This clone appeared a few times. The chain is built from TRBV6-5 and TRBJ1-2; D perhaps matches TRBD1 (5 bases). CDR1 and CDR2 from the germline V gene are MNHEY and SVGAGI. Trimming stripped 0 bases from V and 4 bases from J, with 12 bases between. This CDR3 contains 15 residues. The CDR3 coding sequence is TGTGCCAGCAGTTACTCTTCCAGCGGGGGCTATGGCTACACCTTC. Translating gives CASSYSSSGGYGYTF.

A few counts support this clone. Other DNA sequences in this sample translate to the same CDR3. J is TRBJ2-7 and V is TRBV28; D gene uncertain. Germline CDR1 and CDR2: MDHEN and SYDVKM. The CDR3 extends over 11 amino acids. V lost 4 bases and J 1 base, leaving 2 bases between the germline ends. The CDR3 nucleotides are TGTGCCAGCAGTTCTTCCTACGAGCAGTACTTC. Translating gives CASSSSYEQYF.

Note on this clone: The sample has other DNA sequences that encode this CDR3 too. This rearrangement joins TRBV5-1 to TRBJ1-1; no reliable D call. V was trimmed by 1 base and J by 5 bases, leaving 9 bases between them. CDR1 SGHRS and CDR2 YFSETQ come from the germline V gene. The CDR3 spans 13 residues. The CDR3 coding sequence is TGCGCCAGCAGCTTGTCGGGAGAGACTGAAGCTTTCTTT. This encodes CASSLSGETEAFF. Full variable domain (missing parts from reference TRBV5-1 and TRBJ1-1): KAGVTQTPRYLIKTRGQQVTLSCSPISGHRSVSWYQQTPGQGLQFLFEYFSETQRNKGNFPGRFSGRQFSNSRSEMNVSTLELGDSALYLCASSLSGETEAFFGQGTRLTVV.

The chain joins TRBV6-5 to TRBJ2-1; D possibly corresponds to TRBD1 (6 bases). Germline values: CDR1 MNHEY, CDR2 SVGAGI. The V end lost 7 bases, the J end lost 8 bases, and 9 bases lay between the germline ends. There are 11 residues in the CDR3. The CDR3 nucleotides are TGTGCCAGCACTACAGGGTATGAGCAGTTCTTC. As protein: CASTTGYEQFF.

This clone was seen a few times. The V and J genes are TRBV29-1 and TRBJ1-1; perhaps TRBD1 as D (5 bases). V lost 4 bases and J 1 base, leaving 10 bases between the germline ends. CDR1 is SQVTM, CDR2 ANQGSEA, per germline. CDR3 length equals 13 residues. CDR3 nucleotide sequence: TGCAGCGTTGCCCAGGGCACGAACACTGAAGCTTTCTTT. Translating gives CSVAQGTNTEAFF.

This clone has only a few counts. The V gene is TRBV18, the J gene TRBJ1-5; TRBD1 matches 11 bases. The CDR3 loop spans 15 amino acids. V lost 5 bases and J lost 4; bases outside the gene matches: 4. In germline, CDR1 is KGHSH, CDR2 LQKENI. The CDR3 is CASSAGQGANQPQHF. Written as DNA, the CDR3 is TGTGCCAGCTCAGCCGGACAGGGGGCGAATCAGCCCCAGCATTTT.

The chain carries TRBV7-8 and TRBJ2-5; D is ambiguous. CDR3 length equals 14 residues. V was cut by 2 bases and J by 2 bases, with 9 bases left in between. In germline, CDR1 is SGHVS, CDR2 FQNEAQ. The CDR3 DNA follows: TGTGCCAGCAGCTTACCTATGAGTCAAGAGACCCAGTACTTC. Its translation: CASSLPMSQETQYF.

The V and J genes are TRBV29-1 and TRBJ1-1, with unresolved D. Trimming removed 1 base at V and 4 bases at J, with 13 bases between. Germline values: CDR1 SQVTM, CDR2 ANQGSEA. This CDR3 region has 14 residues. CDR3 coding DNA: TGCAGCGTTGAAGCCCCGCGGGGAGCCACTGAAGCTTTCTTT. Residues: CSVEAPRGATEAFF.

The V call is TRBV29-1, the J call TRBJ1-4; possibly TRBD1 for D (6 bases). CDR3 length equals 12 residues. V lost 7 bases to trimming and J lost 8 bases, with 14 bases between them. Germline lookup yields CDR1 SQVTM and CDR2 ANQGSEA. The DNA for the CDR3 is TGCAGCGGGGCCTGGGGACAAGAAAAACTGTTTTTT. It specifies CSGAWGQEKLFF.

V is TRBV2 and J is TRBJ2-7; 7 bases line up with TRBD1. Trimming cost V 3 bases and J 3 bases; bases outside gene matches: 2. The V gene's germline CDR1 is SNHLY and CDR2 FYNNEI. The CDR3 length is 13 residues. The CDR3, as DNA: TGTGCCAGCAGTGAGGGACAGCTCTACGAGCAGTACTTC. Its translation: CASSEGQLYEQYF.

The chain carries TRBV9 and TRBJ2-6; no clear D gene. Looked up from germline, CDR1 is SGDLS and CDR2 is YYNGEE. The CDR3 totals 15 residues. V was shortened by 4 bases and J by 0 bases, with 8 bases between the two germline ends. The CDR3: CASSPGYSGANVLTF. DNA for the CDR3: TGTGCCAGCAGCCCCGGGTACTCTGGGGCCAACGTCCTGACTTTC. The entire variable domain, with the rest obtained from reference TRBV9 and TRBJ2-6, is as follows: DSGVTQTPKHLITATGQRVTLRCSPRSGDLSVYWYQQSLDQGLQFLIQYYNGEERAKGNILERFSAQQFPDLHSELNLSSLELGDSALYFCASSPGYSGANVLTFGAGSRLTVL.

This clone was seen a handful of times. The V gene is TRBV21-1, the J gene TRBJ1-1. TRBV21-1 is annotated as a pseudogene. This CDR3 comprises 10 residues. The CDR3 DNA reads TGCGGCCGTCGGGAGACTGAAGCTTTCTTT. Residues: CGRRETEAFF.

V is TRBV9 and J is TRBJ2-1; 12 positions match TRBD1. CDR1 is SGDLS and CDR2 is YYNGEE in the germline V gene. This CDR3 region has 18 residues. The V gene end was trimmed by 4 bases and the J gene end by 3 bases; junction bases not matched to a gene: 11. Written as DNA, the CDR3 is TGTGCCAGCAGCTATCCCGGGACAGGGGGCGGGCTCTACAATGAGCAGTTCTTC. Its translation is CASSYPGTGGGLYNEQFF.

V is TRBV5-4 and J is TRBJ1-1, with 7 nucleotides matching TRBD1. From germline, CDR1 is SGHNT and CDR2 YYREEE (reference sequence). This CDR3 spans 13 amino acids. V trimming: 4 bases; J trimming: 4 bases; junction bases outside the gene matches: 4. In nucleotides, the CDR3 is TGTGCCAGCAGCACCCAGGGGGGCACTGAAGCTTTCTTT. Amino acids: CASSTQGGTEAFF. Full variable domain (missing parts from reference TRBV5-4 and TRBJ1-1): ETGVTQSPTHLIKTRGQQVTLRCSSQSGHNTVSWYQQALGQGPQFIFQYYREEENGRGNFPPRFSGLQFPNYSSELNVNALELDDSALYLCASSTQGGTEAFFGQGTRLTVV.

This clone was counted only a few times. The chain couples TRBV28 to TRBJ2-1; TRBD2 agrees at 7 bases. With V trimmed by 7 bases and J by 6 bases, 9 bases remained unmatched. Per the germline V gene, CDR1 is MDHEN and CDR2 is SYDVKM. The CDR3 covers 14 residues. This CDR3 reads CASILRLASNEQFF. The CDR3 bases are TGTGCCAGCATTCTTAGACTAGCCTCCAATGAGCAGTTCTTC.

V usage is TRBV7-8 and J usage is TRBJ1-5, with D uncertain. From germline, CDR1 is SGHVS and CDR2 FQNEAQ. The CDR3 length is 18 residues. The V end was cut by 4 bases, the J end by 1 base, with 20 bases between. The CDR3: CASSSLSRSGRSNQPQHF. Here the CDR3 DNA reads TGTGCCAGCAGCTCCCTTTCCCGATCAGGTCGGAGCAATCAGCCCCAGCATTTT.

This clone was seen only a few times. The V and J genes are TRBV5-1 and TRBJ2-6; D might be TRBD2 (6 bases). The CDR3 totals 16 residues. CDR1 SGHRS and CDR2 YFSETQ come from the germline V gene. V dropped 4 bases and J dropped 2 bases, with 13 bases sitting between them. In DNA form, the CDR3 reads TGCGCCAGCAGCACCGAACCGGGAGCTGGGGCCAACGTCCTGACTTTC. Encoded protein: CASSTEPGAGANVLTF.

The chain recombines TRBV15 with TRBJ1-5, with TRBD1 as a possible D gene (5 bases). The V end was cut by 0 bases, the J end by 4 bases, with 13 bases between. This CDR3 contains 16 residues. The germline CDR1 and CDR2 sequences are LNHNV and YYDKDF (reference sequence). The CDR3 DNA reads TGTGCCACCAGCAGAGATCGGGGGACGGGGAATCAGCCCCAGCATTTT. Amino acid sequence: CATSRDRGTGNQPQHF. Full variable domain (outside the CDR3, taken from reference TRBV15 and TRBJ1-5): DAMVIQNPRYQVTQFGKPVTLSCSQTLNHNVMYWYQQKSSQAPKLLFHYYDKDFNNEADTPDNFQSRRPNTSFCFLDIRSPGLGDTAMYLCATSRDRGTGNQPQHFGDGTRLSIL.

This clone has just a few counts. CDR3: CASTRERGETQYF. The CDR3 nucleotides read TGTGCCAGCACCCGGGAAAGGGGGGAGACCCAGTACTTC. This chain links TRBV7-2 with TRBJ2-5, with a weak D call TRBD1 (6 bases). The germline CDR1 and CDR2 sequences are SGHTA and FQGNSA. The CDR3 contains 13 residues. Trimming stripped 7 bases from V and 5 bases from J, with 14 bases between.

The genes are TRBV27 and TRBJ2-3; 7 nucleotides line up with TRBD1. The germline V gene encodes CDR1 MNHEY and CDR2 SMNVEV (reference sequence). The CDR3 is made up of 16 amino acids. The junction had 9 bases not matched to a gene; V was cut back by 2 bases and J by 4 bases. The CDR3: CASSLGIDRVSDTQYF. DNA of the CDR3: TGTGCCAGCAGTTTAGGCATAGACAGGGTGTCAGATACGCAGTATTTT.

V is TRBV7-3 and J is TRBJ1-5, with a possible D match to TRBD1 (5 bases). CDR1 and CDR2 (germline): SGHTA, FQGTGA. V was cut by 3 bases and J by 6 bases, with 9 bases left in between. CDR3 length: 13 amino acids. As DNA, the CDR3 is TGTGCCAGCAGCTTTCAGGGAGGTCAGCCCCAGCATTTT. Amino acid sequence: CASSFQGGQPQHF.

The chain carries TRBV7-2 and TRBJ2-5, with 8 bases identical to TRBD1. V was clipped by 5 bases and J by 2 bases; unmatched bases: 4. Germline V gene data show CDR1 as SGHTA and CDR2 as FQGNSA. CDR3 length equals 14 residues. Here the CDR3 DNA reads TGTGCCAGCAGCGTCACAGGGGGTCAAGAGACCCAGTACTTC. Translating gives CASSVTGGQETQYF.

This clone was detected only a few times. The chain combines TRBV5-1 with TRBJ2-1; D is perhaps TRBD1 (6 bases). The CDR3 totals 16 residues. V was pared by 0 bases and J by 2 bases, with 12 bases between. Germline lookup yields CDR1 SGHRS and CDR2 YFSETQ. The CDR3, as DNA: TGCGCCAGCAGCTTGGAAGTCGGGGACACCTACAATGAGCAGTTCTTC. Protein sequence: CASSLEVGDTYNEQFF. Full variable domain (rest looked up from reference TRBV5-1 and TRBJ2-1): KAGVTQTPRYLIKTRGQQVTLSCSPISGHRSVSWYQQTPGQGLQFLFEYFSETQRNKGNFPGRFSGRQFSNSRSEMNVSTLELGDSALYLCASSLEVGDTYNEQFFGPGTRLTVL.

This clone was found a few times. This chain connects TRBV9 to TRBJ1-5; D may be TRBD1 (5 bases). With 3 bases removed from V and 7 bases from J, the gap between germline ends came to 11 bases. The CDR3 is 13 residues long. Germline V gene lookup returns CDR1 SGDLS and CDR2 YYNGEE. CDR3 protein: CASSAEGSQPQHF. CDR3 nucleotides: TGTGCCAGCAGCGCGGAGGGGAGCCAGCCCCAGCATTTT.

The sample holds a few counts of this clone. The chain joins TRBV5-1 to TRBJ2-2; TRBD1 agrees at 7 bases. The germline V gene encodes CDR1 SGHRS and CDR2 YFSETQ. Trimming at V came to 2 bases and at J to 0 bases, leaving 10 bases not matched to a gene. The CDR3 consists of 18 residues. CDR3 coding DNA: TGCGCCAGCAGCTTCCGGGACAGATTATCATCGAACACCGGGGAGCTGTTTTTT. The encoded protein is CASSFRDRLSSNTGELFF.

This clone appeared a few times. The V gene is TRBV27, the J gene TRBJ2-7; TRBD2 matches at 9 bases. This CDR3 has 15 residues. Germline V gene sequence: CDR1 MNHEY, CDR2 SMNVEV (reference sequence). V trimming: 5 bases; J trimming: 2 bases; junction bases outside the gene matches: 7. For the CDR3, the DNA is TGTGCCAGCAGTCCCCGGACTAGCGCAGCCTACGAGCAGTACTTC. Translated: CASSPRTSAAYEQYF.

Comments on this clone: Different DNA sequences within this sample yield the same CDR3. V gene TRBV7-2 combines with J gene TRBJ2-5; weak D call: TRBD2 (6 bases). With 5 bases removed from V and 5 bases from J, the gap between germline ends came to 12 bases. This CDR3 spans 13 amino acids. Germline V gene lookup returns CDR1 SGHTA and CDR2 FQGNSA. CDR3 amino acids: CASSLGGRETQYF. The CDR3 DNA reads TGTGCCAGCAGCCTCGGGGGTAGGGAGACCCAGTACTTC.

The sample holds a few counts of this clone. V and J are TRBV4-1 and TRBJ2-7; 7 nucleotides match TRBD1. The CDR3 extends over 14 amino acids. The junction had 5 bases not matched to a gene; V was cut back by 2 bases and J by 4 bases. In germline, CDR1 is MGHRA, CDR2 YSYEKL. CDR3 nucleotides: TGCGCCAGCAGCCAAACCCGACAGGGTTACGAGCAGTACTTC. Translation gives CASSQTRQGYEQYF.